This T cell receptor beta chain was identified during a study of regulatory T cells in long-lasting Graves disease. A word on this clonotype: The antigen remains undetermined.

The sample's time point: newly diagnosed GD, antithyroid drugs for less than 3 months. Extracted RNA from PBMCs served as the source of the TCR library. Clinicians diagnosed Graves' disease using American Thyroid Association guidelines. The study, taken as a whole, reports: Favored gene segments in persistent disease were TRBV28, TRBJ1-2 and TRBJ2-5. Relative to new patients (approximately 1,000), persistent patients exhibited greater sharing of public clonotypes (around 3,000).

CDR1 and CDR2 (germline): MNHNS, SASEGT. Trimming removed 0 bases from V and 3 bases from J, with 15 bases in between. This CDR3 is built from 17 residues. Libraries of TCR beta came from iRepertoire HTBI primers plus Arm-PCR of CDR3 regions. Via MiXCR, TCRdb re-called the multiplex PCR reads, giving one row per CDR3 protein. The sample has some 560,000 distinct CDR3 sequences, more than 15% seen once. These data also featured in a second study, about T cells in Graves' hyperthyroidism and ophthalmopathy. That paper notes: The study used the HTBI primer set for a first-round RT-PCR of the TCR CDR3.

This specimen consisted of peripheral blood mononuclear cells (PBMCs), obtained at new diagnosis, from a patient treated with antithyroid drugs. The V and J genes are TRBV6-1 and TRBJ1-3; no clear D. The sequence came from a woman aged 40 to 65 with Graves disease. As DNA, the CDR3 is TGTGCCAGCAGTGAAGCGGCGGCCGCCGCGAATGGAAACACCATATATTTT. Protein: CASSEAAAAANGNTIYF.